Below are 18 T cell receptor beta chains sequenced from a single sample in a study of graft-versus-host responses after intestinal transplantation. The protocol was immunoSEQ multiplex PCR, while the TCRdb copy is restricted to in-frame clones and leaves out a portion. The sample records 13,000 to 15,000 clones, around a third being singletons. The specimen was alloreactive CD4+ T cells from a mixed lymphocyte reaction culture, collected before intestinal transplant. Described subset: CFSE-low proliferating T cells sorted from roughly six-day pre-transplant mixed lymphocyte reaction (GvH or HvG direction). The receptors stem from a human patient who received an intestinal transplant.

This clone turned up a few times. V and J are TRBV7-9 and TRBJ1-3; tentatively, D is TRBD1 (5 bases). There are 16 residues in the CDR3. Trimming removed 3 bases at V and 0 bases at J, with 12 bases between. CDR1 and CDR2 from the germline V gene are SEHNR and FQNEAQ (reference sequence). The CDR3 region has the DNA TGTGCCAGCAGCTTGGGGGGGACTCTCTCTGGAAACACCATATATTTT. This gives the protein CASSLGGTLSGNTIYF. The complete variable domain, with remaining parts taken from reference TRBV7-9 and TRBJ1-3, reads DTGVSQNPRHKITKRGQNVTFRCDPISEHNRLYWYRQTLGQGPEFLTYFQNEAQLEKSRLLSDRFSAERPKGSFSTLEIQRTEQGDSAMYLCASSLGGTLSGNTIYFGEGSWLTVV.

The chain combines TRBV18 with TRBJ2-2, with 7 bases matching TRBD1. Germline V gene sequence: CDR1 KGHSH, CDR2 LQKENI. The CDR3 totals 15 residues. V shed 3 bases, J shed 0 bases, and the junction held 1 base outside the gene matches. The CDR3 sequence: CASSPGTANTGELFF. CDR3 in DNA: TGTGCCAGCTCACCCGGGACAGCGAACACCGGGGAGCTGTTTTTT.

This rearrangement joins TRBV15 to TRBJ2-7, with D uncertain. Germline V gene lookup returns CDR1 LNHNV and CDR2 YYDKDF (reference sequence). Trimming pared 0 bases from V and 4 bases from J, leaving 16 bases between. This CDR3 is 16 amino acids long. The DNA of the CDR3 is TGTGCCACCAGCAGAGATAGCAGACCTACCGGTTACGAGCAGTACTTC. Translation gives CATSRDSRPTGYEQYF.

This clone was recorded once. The rearrangement joins TRBV27 to TRBJ1-2; possibly TRBD1 for D (5 bases). The CDR3 spans 13 residues. Germline-derived CDR1 and CDR2 are MNHEY and SMNVEV (reference sequence). The V gene lost 4 bases and the J gene lost 6 bases, with 12 bases spanning the gap. DNA of the CDR3: TGTGCCAGCAGTTCAGGGTATTCGGATGGCTACACCTTC. Protein sequence: CASSSGYSDGYTF.

By share, this clone counts as medium-sized (0.01 to 0.1%). The chain couples TRBV28 to TRBJ2-7, with D uncertain. The CDR3 totals 13 residues. Looked up from germline, CDR1 is MDHEN and CDR2 is SYDVKM. V lost 6 bases and J 2 bases, leaving 11 bases between the germline ends. CDR3 coding DNA: TGTGCCAGCAGCACCCCGGCGGCCTACGAGCAGTACTTC. Encoded protein: CASSTPAAYEQYF.

V usage is TRBV11-3 and J usage is TRBJ1-2; D unclear. The V gene's germline CDR1 is SGHNT and CDR2 YENEEA. The ends were cut back, 4 bases at V and 0 bases at J, with 18 bases in the middle. This CDR3 is 17 amino acids long. Written as DNA, the CDR3 is TGTGCCAGCAGCTCCCTTAAGGGTAGGGATTCTAACTATGGCTACACCTTC. Amino acid sequence: CASSSLKGRDSNYGYTF.

The CDR3 DNA sequence: TGTGCCATCAGTGCAAGGGGCGCGGTCACCGGGGAGCTGTTTTTT. It encodes CAISARGAVTGELFF. This sequence joins TRBV10-3 and TRBJ2-2; possibly TRBD1 for D (5 bases). Trimming removed 4 bases from V and 4 bases from J, with 13 bases in between. Germline assignment: CDR1 ENHRY and CDR2 SYGVKD. The CDR3 is 15 residues long.

This clone occurred a few times. The chain couples TRBV5-6 to TRBJ2-7, with TRBD2 identical over 10 bases. This CDR3 comprises 16 residues. Germline CDR1 reads SGHDT; CDR2 reads YYEEEE. J lost 2 bases, V lost 1 base, and 6 bases had no gene match. The CDR3 DNA reads as TGTGCCAGCAGCTTGTTTAGCGGGAGGCAAACCTACGAGCAGTACTTC. The encoded protein is CASSLFSGRQTYEQYF. Variable domain in full (rest from reference TRBV5-6 and TRBJ2-7): DAGVTQSPTHLIKTRGQQVTLRCSPKSGHDTVSWYQQALGQGPQFIFQYYEEEERQRGNFPDRFSGHQFPNYSSELNVNALLLGDSALYLCASSLFSGRQTYEQYFGPGTRLTVT.

The chain has TRBV18 and TRBJ2-7; D remains unclear. Germline CDR1 and CDR2: KGHSH and LQKENI. The CDR3 loop spans 11 amino acids. Trimming shortened V by 6 bases and J by 0 bases, and 3 bases separated the two germline ends. CDR3 region: CASSRSYEQYF. CDR3 sequence (DNA): TGTGCCAGCTCCCGCTCCTACGAGCAGTACTTC.

The V call is TRBV2, the J call TRBJ1-1, with D unresolved. The V gene's germline CDR1 is SNHLY and CDR2 FYNNEI. CDR3 length: 11 residues. Trimming took 10 bases from V and 9 from J, leaving 15 bases between them. The DNA for the CDR3 is TGTGCCACCGGACCTCGAGGCCAAGCTTTCTTT. Its translation is CATGPRGQAFF.

The rearrangement uses TRBV7-9 and TRBJ2-3; D not resolved. V lost 2 bases to trimming and J lost 5 bases, with 8 bases between them. Germline values: CDR1 SEHNR, CDR2 FQNEAQ (reference sequence). The CDR3 sequence is 13 residues long. The CDR3 here is CASSLISGDTQYF. The CDR3 bases are TGTGCCAGCAGCTTAATTTCAGGAGATACGCAGTATTTT.

V is TRBV28 and J is TRBJ2-1; a weak D match, TRBD2 (6 bases). The V and J ends lost 1 base and 5 bases respectively, with 18 bases between them. The CDR3 sequence is 17 residues long. Germline lookup yields CDR1 MDHEN and CDR2 SYDVKM. CDR3 region: CASSLSSRRDRNNEQFF. CDR3 nucleotides: TGTGCCAGCAGTTTATCCTCCAGGAGGGATCGGAACAATGAGCAGTTCTTC.

The CDR3 is CATSRIGPEAFF. The CDR3 region has the DNA TGTGCCACCAGCAGGATTGGGCCTGAAGCTTTCTTT. The chain links TRBV15 to TRBJ1-1; D remains unclear. V was shortened by 3 bases and J by 6 bases, with 8 bases between the two germline ends. CDR1 is LNHNV and CDR2 is YYDKDF in the germline V gene (reference sequence). The CDR3 consists of 12 residues.

This sequence joins TRBV7-2 and TRBJ2-7; perhaps TRBD2 as D (6 bases). Germline V gene sequence: CDR1 SGHTA, CDR2 FQGNSA. This CDR3 region has 16 residues. V lost 5 bases and J 2 bases, leaving 19 bases between the germline ends. Here the CDR3 DNA reads TGTGCCAGCAGCCCGGCGGGACGGAGAAGTCCCTACGAGCAGTACTTC. Residues: CASSPAGRRSPYEQYF.

This clone has a handful of counts. The chain has TRBV7-9 and TRBJ1-1, with a possible D match to TRBD1 (6 bases). CDR1 SEHNR and CDR2 FQNEAQ come from the germline V gene (reference sequence). The CDR3 is 14 residues long. Trimming pared 1 base from V and 1 base from J, leaving 7 bases between. The CDR3 loop is CASSLVGGNTEAFF. The DNA of the CDR3 is TGTGCCAGCAGCTTAGTAGGGGGGAACACTGAAGCTTTCTTT.

This clone is deemed medium-sized. The chain combines TRBV2 with TRBJ1-2; TRBD1 matches at 7 bases. With 6 bases clipped from V and 8 bases from J, the junction kept 6 bases outside the gene matches. CDR3 length: 12 residues. The V gene's germline CDR1 is SNHLY and CDR2 FYNNEI. CDR3 coding DNA: TGTGCCAGCAGCGCGACAGGGCGGGGCTACACCTTC. Translation gives CASSATGRGYTF.

The V call is TRBV7-9, the J call TRBJ2-2, with D maybe TRBD1 (6 bases). The V end lost 3 bases, the J end lost 5 bases, and 10 bases lay between the germline ends. Germline loops: CDR1 SEHNR, CDR2 FQNEAQ (reference sequence). The CDR3 totals 14 residues. The CDR3 region has the DNA TGTGCCAGCAGCTTCGGACAGATTACCGGGGAGCTGTTTTTT. Translating it yields CASSFGQITGELFF. Full variable domain (outside the CDR3, taken from reference TRBV7-9 and TRBJ2-2): DTGVSQNPRHKITKRGQNVTFRCDPISEHNRLYWYRQTLGQGPEFLTYFQNEAQLEKSRLLSDRFSAERPKGSFSTLEIQRTEQGDSAMYLCASSFGQITGELFFGEGSRLTVL.

The chain uses TRBV6-6 and TRBJ1-4; 8 nucleotides match TRBD1. Germline V lookup: CDR1 MNHNY, CDR2 SVGAGI (reference sequence). The CDR3 sequence is 16 residues long. Trimming took 5 bases from V and 5 from J; bases not matched to a gene: 10. The CDR3 sequence: CASSKPVTGENEKLFF. In DNA, the CDR3 is TGTGCCAGCAGTAAGCCCGTGACAGGGGAAAATGAAAAACTGTTTTTT.